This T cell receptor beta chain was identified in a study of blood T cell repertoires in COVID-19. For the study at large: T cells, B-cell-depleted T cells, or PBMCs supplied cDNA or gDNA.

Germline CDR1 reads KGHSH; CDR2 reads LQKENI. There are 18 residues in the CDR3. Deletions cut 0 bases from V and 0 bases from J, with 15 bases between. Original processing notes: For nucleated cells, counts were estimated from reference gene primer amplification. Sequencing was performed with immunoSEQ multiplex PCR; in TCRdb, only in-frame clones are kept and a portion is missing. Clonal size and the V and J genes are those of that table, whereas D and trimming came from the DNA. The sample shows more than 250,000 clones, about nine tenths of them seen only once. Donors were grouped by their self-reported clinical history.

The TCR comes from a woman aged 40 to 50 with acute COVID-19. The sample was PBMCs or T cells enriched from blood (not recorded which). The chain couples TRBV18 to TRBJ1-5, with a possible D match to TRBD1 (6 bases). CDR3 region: CASSPPSGGLGSNQPQHF. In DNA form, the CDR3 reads TGTGCCAGCTCACCACCCTCCGGGGGGCTAGGTAGCAATCAGCCCCAGCATTTT.